This T cell receptor (beta chain) came from a study of blood T cell repertoires in COVID-19. Study as a whole: PBMCs, B-cell-depleted T cells, or T cells provided the cDNA or gDNA that made up the material.

Libraries were prepared by immunoSEQ multiplex PCR; TCRdb keeps only in-frame clonotypes and omits some of them. This table holds 300,000 to 450,000 clones, 87% found once. After removal of 4 bases from V and 1 base from J, the junction contained 4 bases not matched to a gene. Germline CDR1 is SGHRS and CDR2 is YFSETQ. There are 15 residues in the CDR3. The TCR sequence derives from a man aged 35 to 55 in a cohort exposed to, infected with or recovered from COVID-19 (not recorded which). The chain recombines TRBV5-1 with TRBJ2-5; TRBD1 matches 10 bases. Sequencing was carried out using PBMCs or T cells enriched from blood (not recorded which). The CDR3 region has the DNA TGCGCCAGCAGCATAGGGACAGGGGCCCAAGAGACCCAGTACTTC. This encodes CASSIGTGAQETQYF. Full variable domain (rest looked up from reference TRBV5-1 and TRBJ2-5): KAGVTQTPRYLIKTRGQQVTLSCSPISGHRSVSWYQQTPGQGLQFLFEYFSETQRNKGNFPGRFSGRQFSNSRSEMNVSTLELGDSALYLCASSIGTGAQETQYFGPGTRLLVL.